The 15 T cell receptor beta chains in this list originate from one sample, sequenced in a study of identical twins. TCRdb recomputed calls from the 5' RACE reads with MiXCR, one row per CDR3 protein. The sample yields some 1,700,000 distinct CDR3 sequences, about 31% seen once. Specimen: cord blood. These receptors were collected from a newborn girl in good health.

This clonotype has only a few counts. The chain has TRBV28 and TRBJ2-7, with D perhaps matching TRBD1 (5 bases). Looked up from germline, CDR1 is MDHEN and CDR2 is SYDVKM. The CDR3 loop spans 16 amino acids. V was cut by 4 bases and J by 2 bases, with 18 bases left in between. This chain's CDR3 is CASSSTPMAGTYEQYF. The CDR3 nucleotides read TGTGCCAGCAGTTCGACCCCTATGGCAGGGACCTACGAGCAGTACTTC.

The CDR3 here is CASSPNDRATEAFF. The CDR3, as DNA: TGTGCCAGCTCACCTAATGACAGGGCTACTGAAGCTTTCTTT. The chain recombines TRBV18 with TRBJ1-1; 7 positions match TRBD1. CDR3 length equals 14 residues. Germline CDR1 is KGHSH and CDR2 is LQKENI. Unmatched junction bases numbered 6, after V lost 3 bases and J lost 5 bases.

This clonotype appeared once. An end of the junction does not agree with germline; a read error may underlie this. J is TRBJ2-1 and V is TRBV20-1, with a weak D call TRBD1 (5 bases). Germline values: CDR1 DFQATT, CDR2 SNEGSKA (reference sequence). The CDR3 is 14 amino acids. CDR3 bases: TGCAGTGCTAATCTGGACAAATCCTACAATGGGCAGTTCTTC. This encodes CSANLDKSYNGQFF.

The genes are TRBV3-1 and TRBJ2-5; TRBD2 aligns across 7 bases. Trimming at V came to 1 base and at J to 5 bases, leaving 4 bases not matched to a gene. CDR3 length: 14 residues. Germline V gene data show CDR1 as LGHDT and CDR2 as YNNKEL (reference sequence). Here the CDR3 reads CASSQVAGRETQYF. The CDR3 DNA is TGTGCCAGCAGCCAAGTAGCGGGTCGCGAGACCCAGTACTTC.

This clonotype was picked up a small number of times. The CDR3 DNA reads as TGTGCCAGCACCATATCAGGAGCAACTAATGAAAAACTGTTTTTT. Protein product: CASTISGATNEKLFF. V usage is TRBV12-3 or TRBV12-4 and J usage is TRBJ1-4, with unresolved D. The CDR3 is made up of 15 amino acids. Between the trimmed V and J ends, which lost 7 bases and 0 bases, there was a span of 12 bases.

This clonotype was recorded at least ten times. The chain couples TRBV20-1 to TRBJ2-7; TRBD2 agrees at 7 bases. The ends lost 2 bases at V and 7 bases at J; junction bases unmatched: 5. CDR3 length: 12 amino acids. Germline V CDR1 and CDR2: DFQATT, SNEGSKA (reference sequence). CDR3: CSARRTRGEQYF. CDR3 DNA sequence: TGCAGTGCTAGACGGACTAGAGGAGAGCAGTACTTC.

This clonotype appeared a few times. The genes are TRBV7-9 and TRBJ2-5; 9 bases line up with TRBD1. The length of the CDR3 is 14 residues. From germline, CDR1 is SEHNR and CDR2 FQNEAQ (reference sequence). Germline trimming cut 4 bases from V and 7 bases from J; bases unmatched to any gene: 7. Written as DNA, the CDR3 is TGTGCCAGCAGCTCCACAGGGGGCGATGGGACCCAGTACTTC. This sequence encodes CASSSTGGDGTQYF.

This chain connects TRBV15 to TRBJ1-2; TRBD1 is a possible D gene (6 bases). V dropped 0 bases and J dropped 4 bases, with 21 bases sitting between them. CDR1 and CDR2 (germline): LNHNV, YYDKDF (reference sequence). CDR3 length equals 18 residues. The CDR3 nucleotides are TGTGCCACCAGCAGAGATTCGATTACCGCAGGGGTCCCCTATGGCTACACCTTC. This gives the protein CATSRDSITAGVPYGYTF.

This clonotype was observed a few times. The CDR3 DNA sequence: TGCAGCGTGAAGACGGGACAGGATCAGCCCCAGCATTTT. Its protein is CSVKTGQDQPQHF. The chain uses TRBV29-1 and TRBJ1-5, with TRBD1 matching 8 bases. V gave up 6 bases and J gave up 5 bases; unmatched junction bases: 6. Germline CDR1 reads SQVTM; CDR2 reads ANQGSEA. The CDR3 length is 13 residues.

V usage is TRBV12-3 or TRBV12-4 and J usage is TRBJ1-2; 8 bases are shared with TRBD1. There are 15 residues in the CDR3. With 2 bases clipped from V and 5 bases from J, the junction kept 7 bases outside the gene matches. The DNA of the CDR3 is TGTGCCAGCAGTTTACGCAGGGGGCGCCTGTATGGCTACACCTTC. Translation: CASSLRRGRLYGYTF.

The chain combines TRBV2 with TRBJ2-5; the match to TRBD2 covers 11 bases. Germline loops: CDR1 SNHLY, CDR2 FYNNEI. V was clipped by 6 bases and J by 5 bases; unmatched bases: 5. This CDR3 region has 14 residues. The CDR3 DNA reads as TGTGCCAGCAGAGTTAGGACTAGCGGGGAGACCCAGTACTTC. It is translated as CASRVRTSGETQYF.

J is TRBJ2-2 and V is TRBV5-1; the D is unclear. CDR3 size: 15 residues. Per germline, CDR1 SGHRS and CDR2 YFSETQ. Deletions cut 5 bases from V and 3 bases from J, with 14 bases between. CDR3 DNA sequence: TGCGCCAGCAGTAGACCGATAGGAGACACCGGGGAGCTGTTTTTT. Protein: CASSRPIGDTGELFF.

CDR3: CASRPGTGSSPLHF. The CDR3 nucleotides are TGTGCCAGCAGGCCCGGGACAGGGTCTTCACCCCTCCACTTT. The chain recombines TRBV6-1 with TRBJ1-6, with 9 bases fitting TRBD1. CDR1 is MNHNS and CDR2 is SASEGT in the germline V gene. The CDR3 is 14 amino acids. With V trimmed by 6 bases and J by 9 bases, 6 bases remained unmatched.

The chain couples TRBV4-2 to TRBJ1-2; D might be TRBD1 (5 bases). The V end was cut by 0 bases, the J end by 4 bases, with 15 bases between. CDR1 is LGHNA and CDR2 is YNFKEQ in the germline V gene. The CDR3 contains 16 residues. The CDR3 here is CASSQEIGGALYGYTF. In DNA, the CDR3 is TGTGCCAGCAGCCAAGAAATTGGGGGTGCCCTCTATGGCTACACCTTC.

This chain joins TRBV7-8 and TRBJ2-1; perhaps TRBD2 as D (6 bases). CDR3 length: 15 amino acids. V lost 4 bases, J lost 3 bases, and 13 bases lay in between. Germline CDR1 and CDR2: SGHVS and FQNEAQ. The CDR3 region has the DNA TGTGCCAGCAGCTCCCTGACTAGAGACTACAATGAGCAGTTCTTC. This encodes CASSSLTRDYNEQFF.